This passage covers 19 T cell receptor beta chains from one sample sequenced in a study of a mutant IDH1 vaccine in newly diagnosed glioma. These receptors have no identified antigens. Generated by immunoSEQ multiplex PCR, the TCRdb table keeps only in-frame clones and is missing some. The sample contains about 120,000 clones, around three quarters of which appear only once. As to time point: week 11, during vaccination. Doses of 300 ug of mutant IDH1 20-mer peptide were given with topical imiquimod. The sequencing used PBMCs, collected from a glioma patient whose treatment included an IDH1 peptide vaccine. The receptors were gathered from a man aged 40-49 years with glioma.

The rearrangement uses TRBV7-2 and TRBJ2-1, with TRBD1 matching 8 bases. Trimming removed 2 bases from V and 8 bases from J; junction bases left unmatched: 8. The CDR3 loop spans 15 amino acids. Germline CDR1 SGHTA, CDR2 FQGNSA. This CDR3 is CASSLKGTGGHEQFF. The CDR3, as DNA: TGTGCCAGCAGCTTAAAAGGAACAGGGGGTCATGAGCAGTTCTTC.

This clone has only one observation. J is TRBJ1-5 and V is TRBV6-1; tentative D call: TRBD1 (5 bases). This CDR3 has 13 amino acids. V lost 3 bases to trimming and J lost 6 bases, with 9 bases between them. Germline assignment: CDR1 MNHNS and CDR2 SASEGT. This chain's CDR3 is CASSEGGVQPQHF. DNA for the CDR3: TGTGCCAGCAGTGAGGGGGGGGTTCAGCCCCAGCATTTT.

The chain couples TRBV7-9 to TRBJ2-7; no firm D call. This CDR3 spans 12 amino acids. Per the germline V gene, CDR1 is SEHNR and CDR2 is FQNEAQ (reference sequence). Trimming cost V 2 bases and J 7 bases, with 9 bases left between them. Here the CDR3 reads CASSLMSGEQYF. Here the CDR3 DNA reads TGTGCCAGCAGCTTAATGAGTGGTGAGCAGTACTTC.

V and J are TRBV9 and TRBJ2-1; TRBD2 is a possible D gene (5 bases). This CDR3 has 13 amino acids. Germline loops: CDR1 SGDLS, CDR2 YYNGEE. V dropped 0 bases and J dropped 7 bases, with 8 bases sitting between them. The CDR3 here is CASSVGGRNEQFF. The CDR3 DNA sequence: TGTGCCAGCAGCGTAGGAGGGCGTAATGAGCAGTTCTTC.

This chain links TRBV10-3 with TRBJ2-2; TRBD1 is a possible D gene (5 bases). The CDR3 consists of 12 residues. Germline values: CDR1 ENHRY, CDR2 SYGVKD. Deletions cut 8 bases from V and 4 bases from J, with 8 bases between. The CDR3 loop is CAIQGPTGELFF. The CDR3 coding sequence is TGTGCCATCCAGGGTCCCACCGGGGAGCTGTTTTTT.

This clone was detected only a few times. V gene TRBV7-2 combines with J gene TRBJ1-1; weak D call: TRBD1 (6 bases). The V end was cut by 4 bases, the J end by 1 base, with 10 bases between. The germline V gene encodes CDR1 SGHTA and CDR2 FQGNSA. CDR3 length: 14 amino acids. CDR3 in DNA: TGTGCCAGCAGCTGGAGGGGGAGGAACACTGAAGCTTTCTTT. Protein sequence: CASSWRGRNTEAFF.

This clone was counted a few times. This chain uses TRBV27 with TRBJ2-5, with 7 bases that match TRBD1. The CDR3 sequence is 13 residues long. Germline values: CDR1 MNHEY, CDR2 SMNVEV (reference sequence). The V gene end was trimmed by 3 bases and the J gene end by 11 bases; junction bases not matched to a gene: 9. CDR3 DNA: TGTGCCAGCAGTTTTCGACAGGGCCCAGGACAGTACTTC. As protein: CASSFRQGPGQYF.

This clone was seen many times. V usage is TRBV27 and J usage is TRBJ1-1; D possibly corresponds to TRBD1 (5 bases). The CDR3 is made up of 14 amino acids. V shed 6 bases and J shed 5 bases, with 16 bases lying between them. Germline-derived CDR1 and CDR2 are MNHEY and SMNVEV (reference sequence). The CDR3 loop is CASSRGVRGTEAFF. Written as DNA, the CDR3 is TGTGCCAGCAGCCGCGGGGTCCGGGGGACTGAAGCTTTCTTT.

This chain joins TRBV18 and TRBJ1-5; D remains ambiguous. Germline CDR1 KGHSH, CDR2 LQKENI. CDR3 length equals 15 residues. Trimming shortened V by 0 bases and J by 4 bases, and 10 bases separated the two germline ends. CDR3 bases: TGTGCCAGCTCACCACCAGGGAGGCAGAATCAGCCCCAGCATTTT. This gives the protein CASSPPGRQNQPQHF.

This clone was seen more than once but under ten times. The chain employs TRBV13 and TRBJ1-5; D may be TRBD1 (5 bases). The germline V gene has CDR1 PRHDT and CDR2 FYEKMQ (reference sequence). V shed 0 bases and J shed 4 bases, with 7 bases lying between them. The length of the CDR3 is 14 residues. CDR3 sequence (DNA): TGTGCCAGCAGCTTAGGATCAGGGAATCAGCCCCAGCATTTT. This translates into CASSLGSGNQPQHF.

The gene calls are TRBV9 and TRBJ2-1, with 8 nucleotides matching TRBD2. The CDR3 loop spans 15 amino acids. V was pared by 0 bases and J by 4 bases, with 3 bases of the junction left unmatched. CDR1 SGDLS and CDR2 YYNGEE come from the germline V gene. The CDR3 DNA follows: TGTGCCAGCAGCGTAGCGGGGGGGACGTACAATGAGCAGTTCTTC. This gives the protein CASSVAGGTYNEQFF. Full variable domain (outside the CDR3, taken from reference TRBV9 and TRBJ2-1): DSGVTQTPKHLITATGQRVTLRCSPRSGDLSVYWYQQSLDQGLQFLIQYYNGEERAKGNILERFSAQQFPDLHSELNLSSLELGDSALYFCASSVAGGTYNEQFFGPGTRLTVL.

This clone was seen only once. The chain employs TRBV13 and TRBJ2-7; D is perhaps TRBD1 (5 bases). The CDR3 is 14 amino acids. The V and J ends lost 1 base and 3 bases respectively, with 10 bases between them. Germline values: CDR1 PRHDT, CDR2 FYEKMQ (reference sequence). The CDR3, as DNA: TGTGCCAGCAGCTTAGCACAGGCGAACTACGAGCAGTACTTC. Protein: CASSLAQANYEQYF.

The V gene is TRBV4-3, the J gene TRBJ2-1, with D uncertain. V was shortened by 0 bases and J by 9 bases, with 6 bases between the two germline ends. Germline CDR1 reads LGHNA; CDR2 reads YSLEER. The CDR3 is 12 amino acids. The CDR3 sequence is CASSQDLSEQFF. The CDR3 DNA reads TGCGCCAGCAGCCAAGACTTGAGTGAGCAGTTCTTC.

This chain joins TRBV29-1 and TRBJ2-4; D is possibly TRBD1 (5 bases). In germline, CDR1 is SQVTM, CDR2 ANQGSEA. This CDR3 is 14 amino acids long. V was clipped by 4 bases and J by 0 bases, with 10 bases between them. Here the CDR3 DNA reads TGCAGCGTTGCAATGGACACAGCCAAAAACATTCAGTACTTC. Its protein product is CSVAMDTAKNIQYF.

J is TRBJ2-2 and V is TRBV6-1; possibly TRBD1 for D (6 bases). This CDR3 region has 14 residues. Trimming removed 11 bases from V and 6 bases from J, with 19 bases in between. Germline V gives CDR1 MNHNS, CDR2 SASEGT. As DNA, the CDR3 is TGTGCCGGAGGTGGACAGTCGTTCCCCGGGGAGCTGTTTTTT. This sequence encodes CAGGGQSFPGELFF.

The chain combines TRBV6-5 with TRBJ1-2, with D perhaps TRBD1 (6 bases). The CDR3 contains 13 residues. Between the trimmed V and J ends, which lost 5 bases and 3 bases, there was a span of 10 bases. From germline, CDR1 is MNHEY and CDR2 SVGAGI. CDR3 DNA sequence: TGTGCCAGCAGTACAGGGATCCACTATGGCTACACCTTC. It translates to CASSTGIHYGYTF.

This chain links TRBV29-1 with TRBJ2-3; 7 bases line up with TRBD1. Germline CDR1 SQVTM, CDR2 ANQGSEA. The CDR3 length is 17 residues. V was clipped by 7 bases and J by 2 bases; unmatched bases: 18. This chain's CDR3 is CSADLVVTGALTDTQYF. The DNA of the CDR3 is TGCAGCGCAGACCTGGTGGTCACAGGGGCGCTCACAGATACGCAGTATTTT.

The V and J genes are TRBV6-5 and TRBJ2-7; TRBD1 aligns across 7 bases. Germline assignment: CDR1 MNHEY and CDR2 SVGAGI. CDR3 length: 16 residues. Germline trimming cut 1 base from V and 0 bases from J; bases unmatched to any gene: 6. The CDR3 sequence: CASSYLPTGNSYEQYF. DNA for the CDR3: TGTGCCAGCAGTTACTTACCGACAGGGAACTCCTACGAGCAGTACTTC.

The chain has TRBV29-1 and TRBJ2-7; D not certain. Trimming removed 4 bases at V and 0 bases at J, with 10 bases between. CDR1 and CDR2 from the germline V gene are SQVTM and ANQGSEA. The CDR3 extends over 13 amino acids. The CDR3 nucleotides read TGCAGCGTTGGGGCCCTGGGCTCCTACGAGCAGTACTTC. Residues: CSVGALGSYEQYF.